This T cell receptor (beta chain) is from a study of blood T cell repertoires in COVID-19. The CDR3 covers 15 residues. The V gene lost 2 bases and the J gene lost 5 bases, with 13 bases spanning the gap. Germline V lookup: CDR1 MNHEY, CDR2 SMNVEV (reference sequence). This clone occurred a few times. Measured with immunoSEQ multiplex PCR; TCRdb has only the in-frame clones, and not every one. In the table there are roughly 300,000 clones, approximately 89% of which are singletons. Sequenced: peripheral blood. The chain joins TRBV27 to TRBJ1-5; D may be TRBD1 (5 bases). The sequence was obtained from a woman between 50 and 59 years old who had recovered from COVID-19. CDR3 coding DNA: TGTGCCAGCAGTTTAAGGGAGGGACTCTATCAGCCCCAGCATTTT. Amino acids: CASSLREGLYQPQHF.